This TCR beta chain is drawn from a study of cytomegalovirus exposure and HLA in healthy donors. The V gene's germline CDR1 is GTSNPN and CDR2 SVGIG (reference sequence). The CDR3 has 11 amino acids. The V end was cut by 4 bases, the J end by 2 bases, with 5 bases between. Study-wide results and caveats: Relative to equally common others, HLA-associated TCR beta chains showed greater clonal expansion in a later analysis. A list of roughly 180 TCR beta chains associated with cytomegalovirus was given. Later genetic work tied a missense DCLRE1C variant to beta-chain V and J trimming. Association with HLA alleles at 0.05 false discovery rate was found for roughly 17,000 TCR beta sequences in a later analysis.

About this clone itself: Its antigen is not identified.

The study ran its PCR with 60 Vbeta and 13 Jbeta primers. The assay was immunoSEQ multiplex PCR, and TCRdb's table has in-frame clones only and misses some. Among over 55,000 clones listed, over 75% were seen once. The sequencing sample was made of PBMCs. The rearrangement uses TRBV30 and TRBJ1-1, with D unclear. The TCR comes from a woman under 40 in good health and CMV-seronegative. CDR3 sequence (DNA): TGTGCCTGGAAAGCAAACACTGAAGCTTTCTTT. Translating gives CAWKANTEAFF.